This T cell receptor beta chain was captured by sequencing in a study of blood T cells in healthy people across ages. For the second PCR, which ran for about 6 to 11 cycles, a sample-barcoded 5' primer and a J-beta primer mix were used. TCRdb re-derived calls from the 5' RACE reads in MiXCR, one entry per CDR3 protein. The sample lists about 680,000 distinct CDR3 sequences; over 45% were seen once. Germline V gives CDR1 LNHNV, CDR2 YYDKDF (reference sequence). The CDR3 extends over 15 amino acids. The V gene end was trimmed by 4 bases and the J gene end by 3 bases; junction bases not matched to a gene: 5.

The sample consisted of blood. This TCR was recovered from a woman in her sixties in good health. The V call is TRBV15, the J call TRBJ2-1; 8 positions match TRBD2. The CDR3 coding sequence is TGTGCCACCAGCACCGACCGGGGGGGCTACAATGAGCAGTTCTTC. As protein: CATSTDRGGYNEQFF.